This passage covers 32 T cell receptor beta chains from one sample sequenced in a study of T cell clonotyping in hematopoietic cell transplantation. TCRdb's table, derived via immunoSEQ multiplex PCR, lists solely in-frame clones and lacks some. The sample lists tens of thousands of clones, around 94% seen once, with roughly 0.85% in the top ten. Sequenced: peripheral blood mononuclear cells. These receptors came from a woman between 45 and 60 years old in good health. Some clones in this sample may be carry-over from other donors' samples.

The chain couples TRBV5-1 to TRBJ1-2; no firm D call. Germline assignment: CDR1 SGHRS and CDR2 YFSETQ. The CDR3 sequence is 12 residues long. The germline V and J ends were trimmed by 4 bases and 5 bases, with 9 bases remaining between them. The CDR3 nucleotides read TGCGCCAGCAGCCCGGATTCGTATGGCTACACCTTC. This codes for CASSPDSYGYTF.

This chain's CDR3 is CASSQERDWVDGYTF. The CDR3 region has the DNA TGCGCCAGCAGCCAAGAGAGGGACTGGGTAGATGGCTACACCTTC. The V call is TRBV4-3, the J call TRBJ1-2, with TRBD1 as a possible D gene (5 bases). The V gene lost 0 bases and the J gene lost 6 bases, with 14 bases spanning the gap. The germline CDR1 and CDR2 sequences are LGHNA and YSLEER. The CDR3 loop spans 15 amino acids.

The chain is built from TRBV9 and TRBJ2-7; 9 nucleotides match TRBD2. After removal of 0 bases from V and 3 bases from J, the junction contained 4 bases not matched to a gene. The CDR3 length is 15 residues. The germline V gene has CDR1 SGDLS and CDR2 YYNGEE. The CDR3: CASSVGNSGGYEQYF. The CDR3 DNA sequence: TGTGCCAGCAGCGTAGGGAATAGCGGGGGCTACGAGCAGTACTTC. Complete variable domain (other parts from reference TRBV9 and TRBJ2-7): DSGVTQTPKHLITATGQRVTLRCSPRSGDLSVYWYQQSLDQGLQFLIQYYNGEERAKGNILERFSAQQFPDLHSELNLSSLELGDSALYFCASSVGNSGGYEQYFGPGTRLTVT.

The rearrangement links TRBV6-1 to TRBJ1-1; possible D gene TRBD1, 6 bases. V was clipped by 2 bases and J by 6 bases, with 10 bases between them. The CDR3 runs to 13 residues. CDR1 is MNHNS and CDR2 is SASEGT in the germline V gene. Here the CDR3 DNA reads TGTGCCAGCAGTGAATGGCGACAGGCTGAAGCTTTCTTT. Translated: CASSEWRQAEAFF.

CDR3 protein: CAHARVNQPQHF. In nucleotides, the CDR3 is TGTGCCCATGCGCGGGTCAATCAGCCCCAGCATTTT. The chain has TRBV28 and TRBJ1-5; D gene unclear. Germline lookup yields CDR1 MDHEN and CDR2 SYDVKM. The CDR3 runs to 12 residues. The V end was cut by 11 bases, the J end by 3 bases, with 11 bases between.

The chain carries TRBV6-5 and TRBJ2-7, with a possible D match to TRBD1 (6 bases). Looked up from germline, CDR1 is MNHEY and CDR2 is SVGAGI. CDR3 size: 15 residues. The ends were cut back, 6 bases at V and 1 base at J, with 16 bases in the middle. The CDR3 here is CASSPLQGVSYEQYF. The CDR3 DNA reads TGTGCCAGCAGCCCCCTACAGGGTGTATCCTACGAGCAGTACTTC.

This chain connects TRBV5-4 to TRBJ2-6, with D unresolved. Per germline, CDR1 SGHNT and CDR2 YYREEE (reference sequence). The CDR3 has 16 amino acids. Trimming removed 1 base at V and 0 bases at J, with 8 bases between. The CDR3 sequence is CASSLRRSSGANVLTF. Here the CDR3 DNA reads TGTGCCAGCAGCTTGCGCAGGAGCTCTGGGGCCAACGTCCTGACTTTC. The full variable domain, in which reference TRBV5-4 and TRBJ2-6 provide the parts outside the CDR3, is ETGVTQSPTHLIKTRGQQVTLRCSSQSGHNTVSWYQQALGQGPQFIFQYYREEENGRGNFPPRFSGLQFPNYSSELNVNALELDDSALYLCASSLRRSSGANVLTFGAGSRLTVL.

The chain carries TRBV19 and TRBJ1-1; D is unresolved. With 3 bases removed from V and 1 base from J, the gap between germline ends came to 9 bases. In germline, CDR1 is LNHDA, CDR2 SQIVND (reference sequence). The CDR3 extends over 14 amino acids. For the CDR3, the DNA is TGTGCCAGTAGTATTTACTCCGAGAACACTGAAGCTTTCTTT. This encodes CASSIYSENTEAFF.

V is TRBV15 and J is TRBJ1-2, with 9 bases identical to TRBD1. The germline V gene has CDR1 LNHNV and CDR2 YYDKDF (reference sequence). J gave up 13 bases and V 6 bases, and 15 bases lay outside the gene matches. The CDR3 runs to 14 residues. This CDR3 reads CATSIPGQGFYGTF. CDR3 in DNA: TGTGCCACCAGTATCCCGGGACAGGGCTTTTACGGCACCTTC.

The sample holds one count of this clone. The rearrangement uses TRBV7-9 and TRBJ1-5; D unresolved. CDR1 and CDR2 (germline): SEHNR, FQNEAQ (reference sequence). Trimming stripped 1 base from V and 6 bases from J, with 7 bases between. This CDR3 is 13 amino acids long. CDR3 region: CASSLEGPQPQHF. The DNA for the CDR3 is TGTGCCAGCAGCTTAGAAGGTCCTCAGCCCCAGCATTTT.

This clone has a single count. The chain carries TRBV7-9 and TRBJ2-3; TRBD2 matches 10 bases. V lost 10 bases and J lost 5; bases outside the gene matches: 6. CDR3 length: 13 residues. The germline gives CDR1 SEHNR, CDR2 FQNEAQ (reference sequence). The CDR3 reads CAIERGGRDTQYF. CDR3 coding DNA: TGTGCCATCGAGCGGGGGGGCAGAGATACGCAGTATTTT. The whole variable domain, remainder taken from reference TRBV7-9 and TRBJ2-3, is DTGVSQNPRHKITKRGQNVTFRCDPISEHNRLYWYRQTLGQGPEFLTYFQNEAQLEKSRLLSDRFSAERPKGSFSTLEIQRTEQGDSAMYLCAIERGGRDTQYFGPGTRLTVL.

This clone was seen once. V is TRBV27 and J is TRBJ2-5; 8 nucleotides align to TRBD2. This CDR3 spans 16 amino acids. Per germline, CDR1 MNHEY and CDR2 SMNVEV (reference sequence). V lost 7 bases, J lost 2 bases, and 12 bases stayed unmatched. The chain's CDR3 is CASNPNHGGVQETQYF. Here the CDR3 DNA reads TGTGCCAGCAATCCCAATCACGGGGGGGTACAAGAGACCCAGTACTTC.

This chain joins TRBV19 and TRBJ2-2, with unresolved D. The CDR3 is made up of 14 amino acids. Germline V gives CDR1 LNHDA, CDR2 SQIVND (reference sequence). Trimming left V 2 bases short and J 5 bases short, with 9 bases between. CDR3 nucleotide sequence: TGTGCCAGTAGTATACACGTTATTACCGGGGAGCTGTTTTTT. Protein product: CASSIHVITGELFF.

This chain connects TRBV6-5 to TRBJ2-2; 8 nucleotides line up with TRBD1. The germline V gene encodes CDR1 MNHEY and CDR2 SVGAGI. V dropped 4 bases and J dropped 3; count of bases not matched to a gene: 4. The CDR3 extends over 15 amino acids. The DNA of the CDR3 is TGTGCCAGCAGTTTCACAGGGGGAGACACCGGGGAGCTGTTTTTT. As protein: CASSFTGGDTGELFF.

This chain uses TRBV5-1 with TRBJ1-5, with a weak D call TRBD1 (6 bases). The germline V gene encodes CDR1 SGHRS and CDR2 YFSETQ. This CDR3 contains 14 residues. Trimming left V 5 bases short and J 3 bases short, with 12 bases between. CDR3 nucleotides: TGCGCCAGCAGTCCTTCAGGGGACAATCAGCCCCAGCATTTT. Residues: CASSPSGDNQPQHF.

The CDR3 region has the DNA TGTGCCAGCTCACCCTCGTCGGATCCGACCCTCCACTTT. This translates into CASSPSSDPTLHF. The chain joins TRBV18 to TRBJ1-6; the D is unclear. Germline V CDR1 and CDR2: KGHSH, LQKENI. V dropped 3 bases and J dropped 14 bases, with 14 bases sitting between them. The CDR3 totals 13 residues.

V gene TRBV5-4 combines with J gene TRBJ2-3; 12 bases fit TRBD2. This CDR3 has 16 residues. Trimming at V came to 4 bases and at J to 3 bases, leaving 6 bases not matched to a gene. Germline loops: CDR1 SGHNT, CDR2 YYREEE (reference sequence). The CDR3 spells CASSTETSGGTDTQYF. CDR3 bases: TGTGCCAGCAGCACGGAGACTAGCGGGGGAACAGATACGCAGTATTTT.

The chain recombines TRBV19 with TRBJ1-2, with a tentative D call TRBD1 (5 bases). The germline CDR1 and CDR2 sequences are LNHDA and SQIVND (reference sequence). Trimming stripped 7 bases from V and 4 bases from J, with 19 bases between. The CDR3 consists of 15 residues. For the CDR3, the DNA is TGTGCCAGTAACGTGAATGCCGCCGGGGGCTATGGCTACACCTTC. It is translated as CASNVNAAGGYGYTF.

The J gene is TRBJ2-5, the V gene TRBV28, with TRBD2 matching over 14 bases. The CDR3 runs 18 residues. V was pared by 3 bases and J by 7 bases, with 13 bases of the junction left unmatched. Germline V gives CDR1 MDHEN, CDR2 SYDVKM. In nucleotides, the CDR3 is TGTGCCAGCAGTTTTTGGACTAGCGGGGGGCGGGACGCAAGGACCCAGTACTTC. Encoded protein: CASSFWTSGGRDARTQYF.

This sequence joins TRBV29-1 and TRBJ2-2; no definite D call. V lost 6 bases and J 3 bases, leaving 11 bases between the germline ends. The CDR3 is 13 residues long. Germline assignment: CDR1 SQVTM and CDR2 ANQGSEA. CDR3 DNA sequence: TGCAGCGTCAACACCGCTTACACCGGGGAGCTGTTTTTT. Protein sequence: CSVNTAYTGELFF.

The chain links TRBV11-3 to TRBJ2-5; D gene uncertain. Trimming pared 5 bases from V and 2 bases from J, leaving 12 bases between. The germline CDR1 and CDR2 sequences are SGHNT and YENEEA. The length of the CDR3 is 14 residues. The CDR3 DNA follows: TGTGCCAGCAGCGTCAATAGGCTTCAAGAGACCCAGTACTTC. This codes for CASSVNRLQETQYF.

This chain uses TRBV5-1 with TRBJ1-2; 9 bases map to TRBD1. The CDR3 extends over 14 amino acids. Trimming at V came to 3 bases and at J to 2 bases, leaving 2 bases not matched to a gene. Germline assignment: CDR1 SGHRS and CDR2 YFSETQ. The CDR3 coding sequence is TGCGCCAGCAGCTCGACAGGGGGGAACTATGGCTACACCTTC. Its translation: CASSSTGGNYGYTF. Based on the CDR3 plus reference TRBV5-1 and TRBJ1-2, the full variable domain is KAGVTQTPRYLIKTRGQQVTLSCSPISGHRSVSWYQQTPGQGLQFLFEYFSETQRNKGNFPGRFSGRQFSNSRSEMNVSTLELGDSALYLCASSSTGGNYGYTFGSGTRLTVV.

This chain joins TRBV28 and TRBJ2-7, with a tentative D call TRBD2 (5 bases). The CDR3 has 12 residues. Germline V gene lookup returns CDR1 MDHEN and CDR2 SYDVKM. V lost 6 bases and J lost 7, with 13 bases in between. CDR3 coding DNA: TGTGCCAGCAGAGCGGCCTCCAGGGAGCAGTACTTC. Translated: CASRAASREQYF.

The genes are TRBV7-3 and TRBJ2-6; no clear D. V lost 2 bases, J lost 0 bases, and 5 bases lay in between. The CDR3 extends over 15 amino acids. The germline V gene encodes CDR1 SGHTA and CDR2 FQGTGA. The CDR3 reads CASSLSGSGANVLTF. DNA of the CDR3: TGTGCCAGCAGCTTATCGGGCTCTGGGGCCAACGTCCTGACTTTC.

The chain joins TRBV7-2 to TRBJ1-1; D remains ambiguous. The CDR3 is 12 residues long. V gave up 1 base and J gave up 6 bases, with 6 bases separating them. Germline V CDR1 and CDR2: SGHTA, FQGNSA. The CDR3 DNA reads TGTGCCAGCAGCTTAGTTACAGCTGAAGCTTTCTTT. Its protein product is CASSLVTAEAFF.

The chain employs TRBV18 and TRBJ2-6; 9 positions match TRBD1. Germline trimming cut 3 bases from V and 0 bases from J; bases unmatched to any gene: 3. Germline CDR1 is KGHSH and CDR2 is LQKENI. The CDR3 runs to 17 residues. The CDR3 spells CASSPGQGSSGANVLTF. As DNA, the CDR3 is TGTGCCAGCTCACCGGGACAGGGCAGCTCTGGGGCCAACGTCCTGACTTTC. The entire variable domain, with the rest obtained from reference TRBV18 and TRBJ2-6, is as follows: NAGVMQNPRHLVRRRGQEARLRCSPMKGHSHVYWYRQLPEEGLKFMVYLQKENIIDESGMPKERFSAEFPKEGPSILRIQQVVRGDSAAYFCASSPGQGSSGANVLTFGAGSRLTVL.

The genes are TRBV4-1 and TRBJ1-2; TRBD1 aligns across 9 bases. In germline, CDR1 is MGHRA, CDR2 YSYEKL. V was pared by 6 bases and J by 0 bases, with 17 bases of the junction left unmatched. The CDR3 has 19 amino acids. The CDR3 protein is CASRLLDGDRGSANYGYTF. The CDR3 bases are TGCGCCAGCAGGCTTCTTGATGGAGACAGGGGGTCGGCTAACTATGGCTACACCTTC.

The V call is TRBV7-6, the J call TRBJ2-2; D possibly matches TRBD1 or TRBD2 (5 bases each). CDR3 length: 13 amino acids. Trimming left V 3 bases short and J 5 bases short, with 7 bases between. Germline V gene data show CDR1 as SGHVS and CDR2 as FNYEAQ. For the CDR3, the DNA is TGTGCCAGCAGCTTGGGGGATACCGGGGAGCTGTTTTTT. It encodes CASSLGDTGELFF.

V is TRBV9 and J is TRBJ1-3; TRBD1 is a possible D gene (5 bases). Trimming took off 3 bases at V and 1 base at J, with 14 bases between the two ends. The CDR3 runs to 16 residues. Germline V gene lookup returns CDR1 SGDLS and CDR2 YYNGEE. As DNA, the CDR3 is TGTGCCAGCAGCGCCGAGCTAGGGGTGTCTGGAAACACCATATATTTT. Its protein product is CASSAELGVSGNTIYF.

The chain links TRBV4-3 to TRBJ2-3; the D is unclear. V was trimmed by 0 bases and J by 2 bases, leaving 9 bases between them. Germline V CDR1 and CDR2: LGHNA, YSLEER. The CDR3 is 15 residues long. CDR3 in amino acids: CASSQDSTNTDTQYF. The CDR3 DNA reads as TGCGCCAGCAGCCAAGATAGCACTAACACAGATACGCAGTATTTT.

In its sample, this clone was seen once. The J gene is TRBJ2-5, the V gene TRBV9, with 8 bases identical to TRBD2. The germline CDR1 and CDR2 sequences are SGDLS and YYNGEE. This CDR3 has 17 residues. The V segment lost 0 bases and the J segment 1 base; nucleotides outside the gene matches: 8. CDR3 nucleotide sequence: TGTGCCAGCAGCGTAGGATTGGCGGGGGGCCTCCAAGAGACCCAGTACTTC. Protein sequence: CASSVGLAGGLQETQYF.

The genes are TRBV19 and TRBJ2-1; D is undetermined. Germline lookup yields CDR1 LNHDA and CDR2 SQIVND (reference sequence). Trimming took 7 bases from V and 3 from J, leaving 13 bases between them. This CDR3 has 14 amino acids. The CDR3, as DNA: TGTGCCAGTACCCCAGAGAGTCGCTACAATGAGCAGTTCTTC. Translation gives CASTPESRYNEQFF. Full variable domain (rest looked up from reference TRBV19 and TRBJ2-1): DGGITQSPKYLFRKEGQNVTLSCEQNLNHDAMYWYRQDPGQGLRLIYYSQIVNDFQKGDIAEGYSVSREKKESFPLTVTSAQKNPTAFYLCASTPESRYNEQFFGPGTRLTVL.